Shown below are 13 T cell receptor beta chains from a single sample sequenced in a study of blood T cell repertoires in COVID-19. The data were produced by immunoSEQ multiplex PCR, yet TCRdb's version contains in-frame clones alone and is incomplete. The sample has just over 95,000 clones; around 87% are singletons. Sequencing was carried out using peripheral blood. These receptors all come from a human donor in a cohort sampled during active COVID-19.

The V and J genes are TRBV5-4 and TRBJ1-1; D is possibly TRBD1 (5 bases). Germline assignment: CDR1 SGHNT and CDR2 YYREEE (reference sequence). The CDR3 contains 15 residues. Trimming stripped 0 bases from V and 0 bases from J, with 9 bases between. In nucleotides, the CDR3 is TGTGCCAGCAGCTTGGAGACAGCCTTGAACACTGAAGCTTTCTTT. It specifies CASSLETALNTEAFF.

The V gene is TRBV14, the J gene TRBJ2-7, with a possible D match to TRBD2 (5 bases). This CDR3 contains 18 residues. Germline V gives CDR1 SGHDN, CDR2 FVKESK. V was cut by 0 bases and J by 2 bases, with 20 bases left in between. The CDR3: CASSQDRGWTGLPYEQYF. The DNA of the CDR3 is TGTGCCAGCAGCCAAGATCGCGGTTGGACTGGCCTCCCCTACGAGCAGTACTTC.

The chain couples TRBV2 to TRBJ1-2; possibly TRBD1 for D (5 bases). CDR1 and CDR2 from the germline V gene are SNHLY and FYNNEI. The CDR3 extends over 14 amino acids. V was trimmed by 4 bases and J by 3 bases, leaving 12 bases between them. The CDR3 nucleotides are TGTGCCAGCAGTGGACAGTCTTGGGACTATGGCTACACCTTC. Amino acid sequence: CASSGQSWDYGYTF.

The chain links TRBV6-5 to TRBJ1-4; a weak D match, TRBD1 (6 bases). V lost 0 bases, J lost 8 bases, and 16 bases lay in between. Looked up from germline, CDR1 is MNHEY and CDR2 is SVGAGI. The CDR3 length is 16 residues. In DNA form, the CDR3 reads TGTGCCAGCAGTTACTCGAAGTCGGGGGGCTTAGAAAAACTGTTTTTT. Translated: CASSYSKSGGLEKLFF.

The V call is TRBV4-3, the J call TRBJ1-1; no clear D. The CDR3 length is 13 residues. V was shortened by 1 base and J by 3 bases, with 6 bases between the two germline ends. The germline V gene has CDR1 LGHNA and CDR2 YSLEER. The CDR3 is CASSQAGYTEAFF. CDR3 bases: TGCGCCAGCAGCCAAGCGGGGTACACTGAAGCTTTCTTT.

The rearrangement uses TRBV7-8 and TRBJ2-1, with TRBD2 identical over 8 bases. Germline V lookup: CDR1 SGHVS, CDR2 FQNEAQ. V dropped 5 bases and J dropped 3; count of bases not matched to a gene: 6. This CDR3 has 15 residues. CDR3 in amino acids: CASSKLAVIYNEQFF. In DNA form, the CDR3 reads TGTGCCAGCAGCAAACTAGCGGTGATCTACAATGAGCAGTTCTTC.

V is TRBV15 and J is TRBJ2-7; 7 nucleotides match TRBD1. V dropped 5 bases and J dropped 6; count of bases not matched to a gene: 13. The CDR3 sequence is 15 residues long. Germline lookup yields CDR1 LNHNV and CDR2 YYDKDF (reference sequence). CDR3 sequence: CATSWSGQATGEQYF. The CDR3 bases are TGTGCCACCAGCTGGAGCGGACAGGCTACCGGCGAGCAGTACTTC.

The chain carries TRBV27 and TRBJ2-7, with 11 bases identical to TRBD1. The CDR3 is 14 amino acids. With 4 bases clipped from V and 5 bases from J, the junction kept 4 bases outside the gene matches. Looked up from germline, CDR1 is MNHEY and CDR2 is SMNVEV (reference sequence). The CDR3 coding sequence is TGTGCCAGCAGTTATGGGACAGGGGGGAACGAGCAGTACTTC. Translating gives CASSYGTGGNEQYF.

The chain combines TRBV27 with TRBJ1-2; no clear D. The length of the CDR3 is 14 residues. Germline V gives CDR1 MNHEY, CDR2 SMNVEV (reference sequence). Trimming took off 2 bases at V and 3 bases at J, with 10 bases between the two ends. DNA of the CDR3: TGTGCCAGCAGTTTAGGGTCTCGGGACTATGGCTACACCTTC. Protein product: CASSLGSRDYGYTF.

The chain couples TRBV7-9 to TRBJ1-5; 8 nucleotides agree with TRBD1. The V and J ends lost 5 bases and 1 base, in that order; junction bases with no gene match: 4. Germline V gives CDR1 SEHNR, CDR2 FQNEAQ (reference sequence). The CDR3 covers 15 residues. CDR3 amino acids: CASSQDRESNQPQHF. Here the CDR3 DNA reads TGTGCCAGCAGCCAGGACAGGGAGAGCAATCAGCCCCAGCATTTT.

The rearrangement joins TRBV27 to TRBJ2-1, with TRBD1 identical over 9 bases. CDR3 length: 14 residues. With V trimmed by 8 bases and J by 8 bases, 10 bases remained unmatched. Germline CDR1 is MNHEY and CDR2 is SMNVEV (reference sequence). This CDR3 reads CASWPGTGLDEQFF. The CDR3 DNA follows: TGTGCCAGCTGGCCCGGGACAGGGTTGGATGAGCAGTTCTTC.

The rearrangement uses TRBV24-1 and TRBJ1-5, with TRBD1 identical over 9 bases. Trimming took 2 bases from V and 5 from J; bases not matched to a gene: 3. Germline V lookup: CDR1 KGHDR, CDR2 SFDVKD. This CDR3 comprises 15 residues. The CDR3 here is CATSDSGTGHQPQHF. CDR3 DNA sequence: TGTGCCACCAGTGATTCCGGGACAGGGCATCAGCCCCAGCATTTT.

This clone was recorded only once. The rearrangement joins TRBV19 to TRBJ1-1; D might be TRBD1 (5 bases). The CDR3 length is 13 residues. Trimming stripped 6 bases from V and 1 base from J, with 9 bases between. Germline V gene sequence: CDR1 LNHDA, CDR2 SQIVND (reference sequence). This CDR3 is CASSRDSNTEAFF. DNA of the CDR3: TGTGCCAGTAGCCGGGACTCGAACACTGAAGCTTTCTTT. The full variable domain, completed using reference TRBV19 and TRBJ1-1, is DGGITQSPKYLFRKEGQNVTLSCEQNLNHDAMYWYRQDPGQGLRLIYYSQIVNDFQKGDIAEGYSVSREKKESFPLTVTSAQKNPTAFYLCASSRDSNTEAFFGQGTRLTVV.